This T cell receptor (beta chain) was sequenced in a study of blood T cell repertoires in COVID-19. Data came from immunoSEQ multiplex PCR; TCRdb stores just in-frame clones and leaves some out. The sample shows approximately 140,000 clones, approximately 86% of them seen only once. This CDR3 comprises 15 residues. Germline CDR1 reads SGHTA; CDR2 reads FQGNSA. V shed 3 bases and J shed 1 base, with 12 bases lying between them. The chain uses TRBV7-2 and TRBJ1-1; D remains ambiguous. The sequence was collected from a woman aged 45-65 years who had recovered from COVID-19. The sequenced sample consisted of PBMCs or T cells enriched from blood (not recorded which). CDR3 protein: CASSLFRTGNTEAFF. Written as DNA, the CDR3 is TGTGCCAGCAGCTTGTTCAGGACTGGGAACACTGAAGCTTTCTTT.